This entry is about one T cell receptor (beta chain). CDR3 length: 10 residues. Trimming stripped 3 bases from V and 8 bases from J, with 2 bases between. Per germline, CDR1 MDHEN and CDR2 SYDVKM. Sequencing used immunoSEQ multiplex PCR; TCRdb keeps in-frame clones, though not all of them. The table lists 200,000 to 250,000 clones, 87% of them singletons. The data are from a study of cytomegalovirus exposure and HLA in healthy donors. These donors were members of the roughly 110-subject validation cohort, a group separate from the roughly 670-subject first cohort. The source is a woman aged 18-29 years in good health and CMV-seropositive. The source material was PBMCs. This chain links TRBV28 with TRBJ1-5, with no clear D. CDR3 amino acids: CASSFKPQHF. The CDR3 DNA reads TGTGCCAGCAGTTTCAAGCCCCAGCATTTT.